This record covers a single T cell receptor (beta chain). What antigen it recognizes has not been identified. No qualities accompany the bases; no much larger clone lies one base away. The sample belongs to a study of blood T cell repertoires in COVID-19 (TCRdb year 2020). In terms of the full investigation: Samples covering the acute and convalescent phases of COVID-19 were provided by collaborators in the United States, Italy and Spain. Samples were obtained from the ongoing ImmuneRACE study (first 160 participants) and from some 1,300 subjects provided by 6 global collaborators. Where available, HLA class I and class II types were taken from metadata supplied by the sample provider and were not determined by assay-based typing. A de-identified subject ID, COVID-19 status, age in years and sex were almost always included in the sample metadata. Subjects who had been exposed to COVID-19, were actively infected with it, or had recovered from it provided the deeply sampled blood TCRbeta repertoires that made up the dataset. The prospective study material was composed of cDNA or gDNA derived from T cells, B-cell-depleted T cells, or PBMCs. The repertoires were released in a freely available public database meant as a resource for research on the immune response to SARS-CoV-2. Broad study findings and their caveats: Clinical and demographic metadata were provided uncurated, with the amount varying by source and participant.

The immunoSEQ Assay, a bias-controlled multiplex PCR, was used to amplify TCRbeta CDR3 regions from genomic DNA. The study's processing was this. Nucleated cell counts per sample were estimated from amplification of reference gene primers within the assay. To quantify the absolute abundance of each unique TCRbeta CDR3 rearrangement, sequence reads were collapsed and filtered. Productive Simpson clonality was computed per sample as the square root of Simpson's diversity index over productive rearrangements. Sourced from immuneACCESS, this table was stored by TCRdb with only in-frame sequences that have V and J called. A share of the clones is absent; for the studies checked, an unresolved V gene accounts for under half, and the remainder has no known explanation. V and J calls plus clone size are reproduced from that table; the DNA served to infer D and trimming. Here the sample has around 97,000 clones; about 90% occur a single time. The ten largest clones capture approximately 6.2% of the sample.

CDR1 and CDR2 (DFQATT, SNEGSKA) derive from the germline V gene (reference sequence). Taken from cysteine to phenylalanine, the CDR3 has 14 residues. The only DNA kept is the CDR3, 42 bases in frame from the first base. Trimming accounts for 3 bases at V and 3 bases at J, while the number of junction bases matched to no gene is 5. The collaborating institutions used their own protocols to collect whole blood in K2EDTA tubes. Collaborator samples were shipped for TCRbeta analysis as frozen whole blood, isolated PBMCs, or DNA extracted from either sample type. Sequenced material: peripheral blood. The sequence joins TRBV20-1 to TRBJ2-7; TRBD2 aligns with 10 central bases. This TCR was sampled from a human donor in a cohort sampled during active COVID-19. The CDR3 reads CSASQLAGSYEQYF. The sequenced DNA: TGCAGTGCTAGTCAACTAGCGGGGAGCTACGAGCAGTACTTC.